This is a list of T cell receptor beta chains from one sample in a study of T-cell memory formation after mild COVID-19. TCRdb re-called the 5' RACE reads with MiXCR, one entry per CDR3 protein. The sample includes some 450,000 distinct CDR3 sequences, around 17% of them seen just once. The specimen sequenced was PBMCs or a T cell subset sorted from them (not recorded which). These receptors were obtained from a man younger than 35 who had mild COVID-19 (a few samples of this study predate the infection). Cell type and time point are not known. CDR3s include the opening cysteine and the closing phenylalanine or tryptophan. The order of the fields is J gene, CDR3 length, clone size, D gene, V gene, CDR3 DNA, CDR3 protein. The D gene is left open where the match is weak. Not all rows give a size; the values are once, few, many and, for expanded clones, a class.

>TRBJ2-3|11|few|.|TRBV28
TGTGCCAGCCGTCGGGCAGCGAAGCAGTATTTT
CASRRAAKQYF
>TRBJ1-1|16|.|.|TRBV29-1
TGCAGCGGTCAAGGCAGCTCCCACCCTAAGGGCACTGAAGCTTTCTTT
CSGQGSSHPKGTEAFF
>TRBJ2-3|12|few|.|TRBV7-9
TGTGCCAGCAGCTTTGGTGAGGATACGCAGTATTTT
CASSFGEDTQYF
>TRBJ2-4|15|.|.|TRBV7-9
TGTGCCAGCAGCCGGGGAACGGGAGCCAAAAACATTCAGTACTTC
CASSRGTGAKNIQYF
>TRBJ1-1|13|.|.|TRBV27
TGTGCCAGCAGTTTAATGAAGAACACTGAAGCTTTCTTT
CASSLMKNTEAFF
>TRBJ2-5|15|.|TRBD2|TRBV5-8
TGTGCCAGCAGCATCGGACTAGCGGGGGTGGAGACCCAGTACTTC
CASSIGLAGVETQYF
>TRBJ2-7|15|.|.|TRBV5-1
TGCGCCAGCAGCTTGGCTAGGGGCCCCGCCTACGAGCAGTACTTC
CASSLARGPAYEQYF
>TRBJ2-3|14|.|.|TRBV19
TGTGCCAGTAGTGACCATTCCTCCACAGATACGCAGTATTTT
CASSDHSSTDTQYF
>TRBJ2-5|13|.|.|TRBV7-2
TGTGCCAGCAGCGTGTGGGGTACAGAGACCCAGTACTTC
CASSVWGTETQYF
>TRBJ1-1|14|.|.|TRBV7-9
TGTGCCAGCAGCATCAATATCGGATGGAATGAAGCTTTCTTT
CASSINIGWNEAFF
>TRBJ2-5|13|few|.|TRBV12-3/TRBV12-4
TGTGCCAGCAGATCCGAAAAGGGAGAGACCCAGTACTTC
CASRSEKGETQYF
>TRBJ1-4|14|many|.|TRBV2
TGTGCCAGCAGCCCTTATGCAACTAATGAAAAACTGTTTTTT
CASSPYATNEKLFF
>TRBJ1-1|13|.|.|TRBV10-1
TGCGCCAGCAGTGAACAGCTGAACACTGAAGCTTTCTTT
CASSEQLNTEAFF
>TRBJ2-2|16|.|TRBD2|TRBV10-3
TGTGCCACTCTTTCGGGACTAGCGGGGGGCACCTGGGAGCTGTTTTTT
CATLSGLAGGTWELFF
>TRBJ2-3|16|few|TRBD2|TRBV7-9
TGTGCCAGCAGCTTCTCAACCGGGAGCGGGGTGGATACGCAGTATTTT
CASSFSTGSGVDTQYF
>TRBJ1-5|14|few|TRBD1|TRBV7-2
TGTGCCAGCAGCGCCAGGGGGCCCGGAGGTCCCCAGCATTTT
CASSARGPGGPQHF
>TRBJ2-5|12|few|.|TRBV4-1
TGCGCCAGCAGCCAAGGGGCTTCCACCCAGTACTTC
CASSQGASTQYF
>TRBJ2-2|16|.|.|TRBV4-2
TGTGCCAGCAGCCAAGATCCCCAGGGGAACACCGGGGAGCTGTTTTTT
CASSQDPQGNTGELFF
>TRBJ2-1|15|few|TRBD2|TRBV9
TGTGTCGCGCGGTGTTCACTAGCGGGGGCCTCTGAGCAGTTCTTC
CVARCSLAGASEQFF
>TRBJ2-7|15|few|.|TRBV6-2/TRBV6-3
TGTGCCAGCAGTCACCCCCGGGACTCACCCTACGAGCAGTACTTC
CASSHPRDSPYEQYF
>TRBJ1-5|14|.|TRBD1|TRBV10-3
TGTGCCATCAGTGAGTCGACAGGGTATCAGCCCCAGCATTTT
CAISESTGYQPQHF
>TRBJ2-5|15|many|.|TRBV12-3/TRBV12-4
TGTGCCAGCCGCAGACAGGGGACGGGAGGAGAGACCCAGTACTTC
CASRRQGTGGETQYF
>TRBJ1-2|14|few|.|TRBV5-1
TGCGCCAGCAGCTTGGGCCGGACAGACTATGGCTACACCTTC
CASSLGRTDYGYTF
>TRBJ2-7|12|many|.|TRBV6-2/TRBV6-3
TGTGCCAGCAGTCGAACTATGACCGAGCAGTACTTC
CASSRTMTEQYF
>TRBJ2-7|11|.|.|TRBV30
TGTGCCTGGAGTGTACTTTACGAGCAGTACTTC
CAWSVLYEQYF
>TRBJ2-3|15|many|TRBD2|TRBV4-3
TGCGCCAGCAGCCAAGGGACTAGCGGGGGGGATACGCAGTATTTT
CASSQGTSGGDTQYF
>TRBJ2-5|16|few|TRBD2|TRBV5-1
TGCGCCAGCAGCTCCTCTGGACTAGCGGGTGGTGAGACCCAGTACTTC
CASSSSGLAGGETQYF
>TRBJ2-3|15|few|.|TRBV6-5
TGTGCCAGCAGTTACATCAGAGACCCCCGTATCCTAGAGTATTTT
CASSYIRDPRILEYF
>TRBJ1-5|12|few|.|TRBV7-9
TGTGCCGGCGCCGGTCCCAATCAGCCCCAGCATTTT
CAGAGPNQPQHF
>TRBJ2-3|12|few|.|TRBV7-8
TGTGCCTTAACCCGGGGCACAGATACGCAGTATTTT
CALTRGTDTQYF
>TRBJ1-1|13|.|.|TRBV7-6
TGTGCCAGCAGCTCAACCGCCGGGACAGAAGCTTTCTTT
CASSSTAGTEAFF
>TRBJ2-1|17|many|TRBD2|TRBV5-1
TGCGCCAGCAGCTTGTTAGCGGGGACATCGTTCTACAATGAGCAGTTCTTC
CASSLLAGTSFYNEQFF
>TRBJ2-3|15|many|TRBD2|TRBV12-3/TRBV12-4
TGTGCCAGCAGGCCACTAGCGGGGGGCACAGATACGCAGTATTTT
CASRPLAGGTDTQYF
>TRBJ1-5|15|few|TRBD1|TRBV15
TGTGCCACCAGCAGAGATAAGGGGGCGTTGCAGCCCCAGCATTTT
CATSRDKGALQPQHF
>TRBJ1-6|15|.|.|TRBV11-2
TGTGCCAGCAGCTCTAACCGGGGAGAGAATTCACCCCTCCACTTT
CASSSNRGENSPLHF
>TRBJ2-1|13|few|TRBD1|TRBV13
TGTGCCAGCAGCGGACAACAGGGGTATGAGCAGTTCTTC
CASSGQQGYEQFF
>TRBJ2-7|14|.|.|TRBV15
TGTGCCACCAGCAGAGAACAGGGCTACTACGAGCAGTACTTC
CATSREQGYYEQYF
>TRBJ2-1|17|.|.|TRBV14
TGTGCCAGCAGCCAAGGGTCGTACGGAACCCTCTGGAATGAGCAGTTCTTC
CASSQGSYGTLWNEQFF
>TRBJ2-1|13|.|.|TRBV7-2
TGTGCCAGCAGCTTATGGTGGGGGAATGAGCAGTTCTTC
CASSLWWGNEQFF
>TRBJ2-7|15|few|TRBD1|TRBV7-3
TGTGCCAGCAGCGCCGGGCAGGGGGACTCCTACGAGCAGTACTTC
CASSAGQGDSYEQYF
>TRBJ1-2|13|few|.|TRBV7-2
TGTGCCAGCAGCTTGTACAGAAACTATGGCTACACCTTC
CASSLYRNYGYTF
>TRBJ1-3|15|few|.|TRBV7-9
TGTGCCAGCAGCGCCCCCGGGGGGGCAGGAAACACCATATATTTT
CASSAPGGAGNTIYF
>TRBJ2-6|16|.|TRBD1|TRBV6-2/TRBV6-3
TGTGCCAGCGTTACAGGGGTTCCCTCTGGGGCCAACGTCCTGACTTTC
CASVTGVPSGANVLTF
>TRBJ1-1|15|few|.|TRBV15
TGTGCCACCAGCAGAGTGGGCAGGGGCGACACTGAAGCTTTCTTT
CATSRVGRGDTEAFF
>TRBJ1-5|13|few|.|TRBV30
TGTGCCTGGAGTGAAGGGGTTGGGCAGCCCCAGCATTTT
CAWSEGVGQPQHF
>TRBJ1-2|15|.|.|TRBV7-2
TGTGCCAGCAACCCCGGGTCTGGGACTAACTATGGCTACACCTTC
CASNPGSGTNYGYTF
>TRBJ2-7|15|many|TRBD1|TRBV25-1
TGTGCCAGCAGCCCCAGTGACAGGGCCTCCTACGAGCAGTACTTC
CASSPSDRASYEQYF
>TRBJ1-1|14|.|.|TRBV6-5
TGTGCCAGCAGGGGACCCGGGGGGAACACTGAAGCTTTCTTT
CASRGPGGNTEAFF
>TRBJ2-3|15|few|.|TRBV5-1
TGCGCCAGCAGCTTGACGGGACACAGCACAGATACGCAGTATTTT
CASSLTGHSTDTQYF
>TRBJ2-5|13|.|.|TRBV5-1
TGCGCCAGCAGCTTGGTACGCCCCGAGACCCATTACTTC
CASSLVRPETHYF
>TRBJ1-1|12|few|.|TRBV20-1
TGCAGTGCTTTTACAGTGAACACTGAAGCTTTCTTT
CSAFTVNTEAFF
>TRBJ1-1|13|.|TRBD1|TRBV27
TGTGCCAGCAGCAACAGGGGTGAGGCTGAAGCTTTCTTT
CASSNRGEAEAFF
>TRBJ2-1|17|.|.|TRBV24-1
TGTGCCACCAGTGACTCCACGGGGCAGCCTTCCTACAATGAGCAGTTCTTC
CATSDSTGQPSYNEQFF
>TRBJ2-1|14|few|.|TRBV2
TGTGCCAGCAGTGTTTTGGGGGGCGCGAATGAGCAGTTCTTC
CASSVLGGANEQFF
>TRBJ1-4|14|many|.|TRBV5-1
TGCGCCAGCAGCTGGACAGCCACTAATGAAAAACTGTTTTTT
CASSWTATNEKLFF
>TRBJ1-5|13|.|.|TRBV29-1
TGCAGCGTTGTCGGGGGAAGGAATCAGCCCCAGCATTTT
CSVVGGRNQPQHF
>TRBJ2-1|14|.|.|TRBV9
TGTGCCAGCAGCTCCCAGACTAGGTGGAATGAGCAGTTCTTC
CASSSQTRWNEQFF
>TRBJ2-3|17|.|.|TRBV5-8
TGTGCCAGCAGCTTGTTATCGCCGGCAGGGCCCACAGATACGCAGTATTTT
CASSLLSPAGPTDTQYF
>TRBJ2-3|14|.|.|TRBV6-6
TGTGCCAGCAGTTCCCCAGTGGGCACAGATACGCAGTATTTT
CASSSPVGTDTQYF
>TRBJ2-1|15|few|TRBD2|TRBV4-2
TGTGCCAGCAGCCTCGAGGGGACTAGCGGCGGTGAGCAGTTCTTC
CASSLEGTSGGEQFF